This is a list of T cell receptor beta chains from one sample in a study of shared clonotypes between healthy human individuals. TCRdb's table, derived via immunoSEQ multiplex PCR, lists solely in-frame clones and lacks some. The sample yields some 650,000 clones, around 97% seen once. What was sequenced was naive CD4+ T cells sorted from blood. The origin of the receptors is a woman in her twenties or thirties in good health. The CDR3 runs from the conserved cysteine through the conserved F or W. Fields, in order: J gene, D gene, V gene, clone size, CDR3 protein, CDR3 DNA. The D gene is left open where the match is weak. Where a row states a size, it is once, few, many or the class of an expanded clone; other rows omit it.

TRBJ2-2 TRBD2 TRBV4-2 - CASSHSPLAGGGELFF TGTGCCAGCAGCCACTCTCCTTTGGCGGGAGGCGGGGAGCTGTTTTTT
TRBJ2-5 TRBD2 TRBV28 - CASSLSTSGGQETQYF TGTGCCAGCAGTCTCTCGACTAGCGGGGGGCAAGAGACCCAGTACTTC
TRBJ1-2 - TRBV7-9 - CASSYPQTTLYGYTF TGTGCCAGCAGTTATCCCCAGACAACTCTATATGGCTACACCTTC
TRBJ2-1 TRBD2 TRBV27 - CASSTPGTSGFYNEQFF TGTGCCAGCAGTACCCCAGGGACTAGCGGCTTCTACAATGAGCAGTTCTTC
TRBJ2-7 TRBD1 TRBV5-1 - CASSSMDRDHEQYF TGCGCCAGCAGCTCGATGGACAGGGACCACGAGCAGTACTTC
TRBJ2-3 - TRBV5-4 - CASSPGLTSTDTQYF TGTGCCAGCAGCCCCGGACTAACGAGCACAGATACGCAGTATTTT
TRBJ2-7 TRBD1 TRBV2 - CASTGTGGTYEQYF TGTGCCAGCACCGGGACAGGGGGGACCTACGAGCAGTACTTC
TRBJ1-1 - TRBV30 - CAWSVWGHTEAFF TGTGCCTGGAGTGTATGGGGGCACACTGAAGCTTTCTTT
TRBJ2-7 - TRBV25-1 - CASSGRPRVDF TGTGCCAGCAGTGGACGGCCGCGGGTTGACTTC
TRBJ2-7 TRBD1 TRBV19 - CASSIAGTGAPEQYF TGTGCCAGTAGTATAGCCGGGACAGGCGCACCCGAGCAGTACTTC
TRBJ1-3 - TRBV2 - CASGTGSGNTIYF TGTGCCAGCGGTACAGGCTCTGGAAACACCATATATTTT
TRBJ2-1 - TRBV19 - CASNEGNGEQFF TGTGCCAGTAACGAGGGAAATGGTGAGCAGTTCTTC
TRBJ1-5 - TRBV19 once CASRRDRYNQPQHF TGTGCCAGTAGGCGCGACAGGTACAATCAGCCCCAGCATTTT
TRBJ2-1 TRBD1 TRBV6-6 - CASRGQAAYNEQFF TGTGCCAGCAGAGGACAGGCGGCCTACAATGAGCAGTTCTTC
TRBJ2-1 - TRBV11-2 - CASRGMGVFNAETYNEQFF TGTGCCAGCAGGGGTATGGGGGTTTTTAATGCGGAGACCTACAATGAGCAGTTCTTC
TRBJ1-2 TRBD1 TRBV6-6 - CASTQGTGDGYTF TGTGCCAGCACCCAAGGCACAGGGGACGGCTACACCTTC
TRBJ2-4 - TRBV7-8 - CASSLAGIQYF TGTGCCAGCAGCTTAGCTGGCATTCAGTACTTC
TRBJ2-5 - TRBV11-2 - CASTITGNQETQYF TGTGCCAGCACCATTACAGGGAACCAAGAGACCCAGTACTTC
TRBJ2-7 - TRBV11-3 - CASSLVAAGEQYF TGTGCCAGCAGCTTAGTAGCAGCAGGCGAGCAGTACTTC
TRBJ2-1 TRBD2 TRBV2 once CASRWLAGHNEQFF TGTGCCAGCAGGTGGCTAGCGGGTCACAATGAGCAGTTCTTC
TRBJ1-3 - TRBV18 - CASSPSPISGNTIYF TGTGCCAGCTCACCTAGCCCCATCTCTGGAAACACCATATATTTT
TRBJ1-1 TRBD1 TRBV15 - CATSRDRGQGAFF TGTGCCACCAGCAGAGATAGGGGACAGGGAGCTTTCTTT
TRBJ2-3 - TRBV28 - CASSWVALSDTQYF TGTGCCAGCAGTTGGGTAGCATTATCAGATACGCAGTATTTT
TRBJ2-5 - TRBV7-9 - CASSSTGPKGETQYF TGTGCCAGCAGCTCGACTGGGCCCAAGGGGGAGACCCAGTACTTC
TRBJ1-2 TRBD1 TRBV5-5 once CASSLHGTDNYGYTF TGTGCCAGCAGCTTACATGGGACAGACAACTATGGCTACACCTTC
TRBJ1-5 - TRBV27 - CASSLRSGQPQHF TGTGCCAGCAGTTTACGGTCTGGTCAGCCCCAGCATTTT
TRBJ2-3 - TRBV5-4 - CASSLGRKSTDTQYF TGTGCCAGCAGCTTGGGGCGAAAAAGCACAGATACGCAGTATTTT
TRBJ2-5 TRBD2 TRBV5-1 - CASSLAGTKTQYF TGCGCCAGCAGCTTGGCGGGGACTAAAACCCAGTACTTC
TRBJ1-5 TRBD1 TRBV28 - CASSSPPTGVDQPQHF TGTGCCAGCAGTTCACCCCCGACAGGGGTTGATCAGCCCCAGCATTTT
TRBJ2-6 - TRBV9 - CASSVGLGPGANVLTF TGTGCCAGCAGCGTAGGACTGGGGCCTGGGGCCAACGTCCTGACTTTC
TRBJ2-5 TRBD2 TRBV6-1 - CASMRGGRTQYF TGTGCCAGCATGCGGGGGGGGAGGACCCAGTACTTC
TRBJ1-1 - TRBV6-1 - CASSERYREAEAFF TGTGCCAGCAGTGAGAGATACAGGGAAGCTGAAGCTTTCTTT
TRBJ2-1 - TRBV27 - CASSVTRTLEQFF TGTGCCAGCAGTGTGACACGGACCCTCGAGCAGTTCTTC
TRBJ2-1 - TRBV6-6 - CASSIQTEQFF TGTGCCAGCAGTATCCAGACGGAGCAGTTCTTC
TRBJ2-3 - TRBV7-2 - CASSTDLYRTDTQYF TGTGCCAGCAGCACCGACTTGTACCGCACAGATACGCAGTATTTT
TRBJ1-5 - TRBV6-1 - CASSGPLQYTLGNQPQHF TGTGCCAGCAGTGGTCCCCTCCAGTACACCTTGGGTAATCAGCCCCAGCATTTT
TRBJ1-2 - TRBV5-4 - CASSLIVTSTTGGGYTF TGTGCCAGCAGCTTGATTGTGACCTCCACCACCGGGGGAGGCTACACCTTC
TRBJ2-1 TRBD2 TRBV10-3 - CAISGRKREGREQFF TGTGCCATCAGCGGACGAAAGCGGGAGGGCCGTGAGCAGTTCTTC
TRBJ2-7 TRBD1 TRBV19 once CASSISTGNREQYF TGTGCCAGTAGTATTTCGACAGGGAATCGCGAGCAGTACTTC
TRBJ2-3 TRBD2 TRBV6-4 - CASSESAGGADTQYF TGTGCCAGCAGTGAATCAGCGGGAGGGGCAGATACGCAGTATTTT
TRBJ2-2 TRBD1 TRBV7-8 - CASSTGTVFTGELFF TGTGCCAGCAGCACCGGGACAGTGTTTACCGGGGAGCTGTTTTTT
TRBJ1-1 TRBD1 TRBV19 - CASSPRDRPLNTEAFF TGTGCCAGTAGTCCCCGGGACAGACCGCTGAACACTGAAGCTTTCTTT
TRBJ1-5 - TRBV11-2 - CASSLGSVNNQPQHF TGTGCCAGCAGCCTTGGTTCCGTTAACAATCAGCCCCAGCATTTT
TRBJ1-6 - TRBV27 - CASSFELLGSSPLHF TGTGCCAGCAGTTTCGAGCTCCTCGGCAGTTCACCCCTCCACTTT
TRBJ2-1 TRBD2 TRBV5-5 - CASSLGLANNEQFF TGTGCCAGCAGCTTGGGACTAGCAAACAATGAGCAGTTCTTC
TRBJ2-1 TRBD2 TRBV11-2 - CASSFPSGSLYLNNEQFF TGTGCCAGCAGCTTTCCTAGCGGGAGCCTCTATCTGAACAATGAGCAGTTCTTC